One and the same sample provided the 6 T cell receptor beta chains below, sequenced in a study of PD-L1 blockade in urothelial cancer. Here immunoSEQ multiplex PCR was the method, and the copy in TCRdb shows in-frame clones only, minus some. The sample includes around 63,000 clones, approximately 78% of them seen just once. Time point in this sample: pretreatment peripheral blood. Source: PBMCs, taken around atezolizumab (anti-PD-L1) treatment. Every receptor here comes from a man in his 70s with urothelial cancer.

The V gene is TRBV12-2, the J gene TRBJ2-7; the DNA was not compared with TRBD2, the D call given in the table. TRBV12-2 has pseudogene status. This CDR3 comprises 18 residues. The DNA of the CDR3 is TGTGCAAGTCGCTCAGCAGCCGAGGCACCATCAGCAAGCTACGAGCAGTACTTC. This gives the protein CASRSAAEAPSASYEQYF.

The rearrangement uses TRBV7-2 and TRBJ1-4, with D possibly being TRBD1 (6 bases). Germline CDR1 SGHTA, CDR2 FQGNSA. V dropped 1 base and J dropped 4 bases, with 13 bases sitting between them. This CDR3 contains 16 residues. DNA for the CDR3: TGTGCCAGCAGCTTAGGCGGGGGGCGGAATAATGAAAAACTGTTTTTT. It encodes CASSLGGGRNNEKLFF.

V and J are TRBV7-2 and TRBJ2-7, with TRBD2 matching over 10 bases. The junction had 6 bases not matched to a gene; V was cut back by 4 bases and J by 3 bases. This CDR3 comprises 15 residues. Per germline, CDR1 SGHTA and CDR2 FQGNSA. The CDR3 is CASSSTLAGSYEQYF. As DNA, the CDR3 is TGTGCCAGCAGCTCTACACTAGCGGGAAGCTACGAGCAGTACTTC. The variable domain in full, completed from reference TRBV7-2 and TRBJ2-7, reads GAGVSQSPSNKVTEKGKDVELRCDPISGHTALYWYRQSLGQGLEFLIYFQGNSAPDKSGLPSDRFSAERTGGSVSTLTIQRTQQEDSAVYLCASSSTLAGSYEQYFGPGTRLTVT.

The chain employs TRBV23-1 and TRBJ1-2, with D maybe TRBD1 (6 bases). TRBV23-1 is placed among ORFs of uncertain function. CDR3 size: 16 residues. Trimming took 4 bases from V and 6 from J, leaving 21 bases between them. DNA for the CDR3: TGCGCCAGCAGTCCAGAAGGTAACTACAGGGTCCATGGCTACACCTTC. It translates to CASSPEGNYRVHGYTF.

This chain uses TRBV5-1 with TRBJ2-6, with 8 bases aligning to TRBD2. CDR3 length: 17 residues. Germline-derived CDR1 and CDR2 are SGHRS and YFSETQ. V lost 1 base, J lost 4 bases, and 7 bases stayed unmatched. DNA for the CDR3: TGCGCCAGCAGCTTGCGGGGGGGCCCCTCCGGGGCCAACGTCCTGACTTTC. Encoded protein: CASSLRGGPSGANVLTF.

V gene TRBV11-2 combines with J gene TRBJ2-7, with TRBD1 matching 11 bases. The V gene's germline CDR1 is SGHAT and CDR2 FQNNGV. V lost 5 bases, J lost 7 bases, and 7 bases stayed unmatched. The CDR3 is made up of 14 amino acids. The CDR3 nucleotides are TGTGCCAGCAGCGCCCGGACAGGGGGCGCGGAGCAGTACTTC. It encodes CASSARTGGAEQYF.